This T cell receptor (beta chain) was sequenced for a study of shared clonotypes between healthy human individuals. Generated by immunoSEQ multiplex PCR, the TCRdb table keeps only in-frame clones and is missing some. The sample lists about 2 million clones; 95% were seen once. Study-level results: All-four-donor shared clonotypes had higher generation probabilities than non-shared clonotypes did. Sequencing depth was predicted to influence how clonotypes are shared among donors.

The CDR3 has 14 residues. Trimming shortened V by 0 bases and J by 0 bases, and 6 bases separated the two germline ends. Germline CDR1 and CDR2: SGHTA and FQGTGA. With regard to this clone: Its specificity is unknown.

The specimen sequenced was naive CD4+ T cells sorted from blood. Subset in this sample: CD45RA+ positively selected. The rearrangement uses TRBV7-3 and TRBJ2-7; D is undetermined. The TCR comes from a young man in good health. CDR3 DNA sequence: TGTGCCAGCAGCTTAACAGGCGACTCCTACGAGCAGTACTTC. Protein product: CASSLTGDSYEQYF.